The 3 T cell receptor beta chains in this list originate from one sample, sequenced in a study of T cell responses to AZD1222 COVID-19 vaccine. This table comes from immunoSEQ multiplex PCR, and its TCRdb copy is limited to in-frame clones, with some not included. The data contain roughly 120,000 clones, roughly nine tenths of them seen just once; the ten biggest clones take up roughly 4.4%. Specimen: peripheral blood, collected on day 0 of AZD1222 vaccination. These receptors came from an adult in good health.

This chain connects TRBV9 to TRBJ2-5; D is undetermined. Trimming took off 3 bases at V and 0 bases at J, with 6 bases between the two ends. Germline lookup yields CDR1 SGDLS and CDR2 YYNGEE. The CDR3 consists of 13 residues. For the CDR3, the DNA is TGTGCCAGCAGCGCCCACAACCAAGAGACCCAGTACTTC. This translates into CASSAHNQETQYF.

The V gene is TRBV24-1, the J gene TRBJ2-3; TRBD2 matches at 11 bases. The CDR3 length is 19 residues. The ends lost 3 bases at V and 1 base at J; junction bases unmatched: 11. The V gene's germline CDR1 is KGHDR and CDR2 SFDVKD. CDR3 residues: CATSDPSLAGGFGTDTQYF. The CDR3, as DNA: TGTGCCACCAGTGATCCCTCTCTAGCGGGGGGCTTCGGCACAGATACGCAGTATTTT.

The V gene is TRBV29-1, the J gene TRBJ2-1, with D unclear. This CDR3 comprises 14 residues. Germline V gives CDR1 SQVTM, CDR2 ANQGSEA. The V gene lost 3 bases and the J gene lost 7 bases, with 16 bases spanning the gap. The chain's CDR3 is CSVDGPGLWNEQFF. CDR3 coding DNA: TGCAGCGTTGACGGTCCGGGCCTCTGGAATGAGCAGTTCTTC.